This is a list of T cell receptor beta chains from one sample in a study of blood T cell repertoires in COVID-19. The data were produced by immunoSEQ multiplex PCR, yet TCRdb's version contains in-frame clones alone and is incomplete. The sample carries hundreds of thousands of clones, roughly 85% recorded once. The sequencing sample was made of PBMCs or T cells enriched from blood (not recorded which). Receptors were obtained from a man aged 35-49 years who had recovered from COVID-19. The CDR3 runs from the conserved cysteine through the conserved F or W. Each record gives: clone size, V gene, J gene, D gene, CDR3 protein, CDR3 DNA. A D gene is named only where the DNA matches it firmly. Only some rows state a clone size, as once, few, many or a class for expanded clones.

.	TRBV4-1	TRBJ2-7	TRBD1	CASSSYTTGGKLRRSYEQYF	TGCGCCAGCAGCTCCTACACTACAGGGGGCAAATTGCGGAGAAGCTACGAGCAGTACTTC
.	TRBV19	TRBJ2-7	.	CASSIGDTYEQYF	TGTGCCAGTAGTATAGGAGATACGTACGAGCAGTACTTC
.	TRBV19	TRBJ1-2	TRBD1	CASSIGTGRGGYTF	TGTGCCAGTAGTATCGGGACAGGGCGAGGAGGCTACACCTTC
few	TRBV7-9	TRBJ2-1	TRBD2	CASSFPGLAGRYNEQFF	TGTGCCAGCAGCTTCCCGGGACTAGCGGGCCGGTACAATGAGCAGTTCTTC
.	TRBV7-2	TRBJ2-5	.	CASSLGLGLASQETQYF	TGTGCCAGCAGCTTGGGGCTAGGATTAGCCTCCCAAGAGACCCAGTACTTC
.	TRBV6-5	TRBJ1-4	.	CASRQDSSNWEKLFF	TGTGCCAGCAGGCAAGACAGTTCGAATTGGGAAAAACTGTTTTTT
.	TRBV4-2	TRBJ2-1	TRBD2	CASTLAGEDEQFF	TGTGCCAGCACACTAGCGGGAGAGGATGAGCAGTTCTTC
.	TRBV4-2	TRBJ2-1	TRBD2	CASSQLTLADTNNEQFF	TGTGCCAGCAGCCAACTCACACTAGCGGATACAAACAATGAGCAGTTCTTC
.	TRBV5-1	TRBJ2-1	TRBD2	CASSLGVWGLAAQDNEQFF	TGCGCCAGCAGCTTGGGGGTTTGGGGACTAGCGGCGCAGGACAATGAGCAGTTCTTC
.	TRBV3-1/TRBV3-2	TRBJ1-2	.	CASSQESPGRELDGYTF	TGTGCCAGCAGCCAAGAGAGTCCAGGGAGGGAGTTAGATGGCTACACCTTC
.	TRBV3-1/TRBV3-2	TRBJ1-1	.	CASSQAGAEAFF	TGTGCCAGCAGCCAAGCAGGGGCTGAAGCTTTCTTT
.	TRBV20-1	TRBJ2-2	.	CSASSPYHTGELFF	TGCAGTGCTAGTTCGCCCTATCACACCGGGGAGCTGTTTTTT
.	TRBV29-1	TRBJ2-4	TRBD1	CSGEQGNIQYF	TGCAGCGGGGAACAGGGGAACATTCAGTACTTC
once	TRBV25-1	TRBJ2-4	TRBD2	CARPTSGVTKNIQYF	TGTGCCAGACCGACTAGCGGGGTAACCAAAAACATTCAGTACTTC
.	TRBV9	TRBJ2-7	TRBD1	CASSVGQGVSYEQYF	TGTGCCAGCAGCGTAGGACAGGGGGTTTCCTACGAGCAGTACTTC
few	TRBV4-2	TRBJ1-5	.	CASSQQVEGTQPQHF	TGTGCCAGCAGCCAACAGGTAGAGGGTACCCAGCCCCAGCATTTT
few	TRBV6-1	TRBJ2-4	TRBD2	CASSARVAGARVAKNIQYF	TGTGCCAGCAGTGCCCGGGTAGCGGGCGCGAGGGTAGCCAAAAACATTCAGTACTTC
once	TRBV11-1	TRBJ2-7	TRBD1	CASSSDVGQAYEQYF	TGTGCCAGCAGCTCGGATGTGGGACAGGCCTACGAGCAGTACTTC
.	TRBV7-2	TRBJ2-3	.	CASSGGGGTDTQYF	TGTGCCAGCAGCGGAGGAGGGGGCACAGATACGCAGTATTTT
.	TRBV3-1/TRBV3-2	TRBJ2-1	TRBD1	CASSLQGQTTNEQFF	TGTGCCAGCAGCCTCCAGGGACAGACGACTAATGAGCAGTTCTTC
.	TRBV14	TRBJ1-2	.	CASSQQGGGYTF	TGTGCCAGCAGCCAACAAGGCGGAGGCTACACCTTC
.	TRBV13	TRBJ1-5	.	CASSLFGAGQPQHF	TGTGCCAGCAGCTTATTTGGGGCAGGGCAGCCCCAGCATTTT
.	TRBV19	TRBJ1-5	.	CASSIQGILDQPQHF	TGTGCCAGTAGTATACAGGGGATTTTGGATCAGCCCCAGCATTTT
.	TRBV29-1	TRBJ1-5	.	CSAAHPQHF	TGCAGCGCGGCCCATCCCCAGCATTTT
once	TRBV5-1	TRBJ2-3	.	CASSLRQGDTDTQYF	TGCGCCAGCAGCTTGAGGCAGGGCGACACAGATACGCAGTATTTT
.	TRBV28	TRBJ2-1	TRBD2	CASSPSGVGHNEQFF	TGTGCCAGCAGTCCAAGCGGGGTCGGTCACAATGAGCAGTTCTTC
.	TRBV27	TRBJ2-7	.	CASSLSGDFGEQYF	TGTGCCAGCAGTTTATCGGGGGACTTCGGCGAGCAGTACTTC
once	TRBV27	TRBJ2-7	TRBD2	CASSLTSGSYYEQYF	TGTGCCAGCAGTTTAACGAGCGGGAGCTACTACGAGCAGTACTTC
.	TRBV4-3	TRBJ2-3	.	CASSPFRTDTQYF	TGCGCCAGCAGCCCCTTTCGTACTGATACGCAGTATTTT
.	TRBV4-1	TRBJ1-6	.	CASSQAGGGPYNSPLHF	TGCGCCAGCAGCCAAGCGGGCGGGGGGCCCTATAATTCACCCCTCCACTTT
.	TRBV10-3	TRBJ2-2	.	CAISRDSGLSTGELFF	TGTGCCATCAGTAGAGACTCCGGTCTTAGCACCGGGGAGCTGTTTTTT
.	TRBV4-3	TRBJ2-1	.	CASSQDMAPGGNEQFF	TGCGCCAGCAGCCAAGATATGGCCCCCGGGGGCAATGAGCAGTTCTTC
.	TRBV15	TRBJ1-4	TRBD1	CATSATTGINEKLFF	TGTGCCACCAGCGCGACGACAGGGATTAATGAAAAACTGTTTTTT
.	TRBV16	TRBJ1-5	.	CASSQFGGSQPQHF	TGTGCCAGCAGCCAATTCGGGGGATCACAGCCCCAGCATTTT
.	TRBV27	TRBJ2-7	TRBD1	CASSVGGGYEQYF	TGTGCCAGCAGTGTAGGGGGCGGGTACGAGCAGTACTTC
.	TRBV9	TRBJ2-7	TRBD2	CASSVAPTSGGYEQYF	TGTGCCAGCAGCGTAGCCCCGACTAGCGGGGGCTACGAGCAGTACTTC
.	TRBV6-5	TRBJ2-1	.	CASRRTLSYNEQFF	TGTGCCAGCAGAAGGACTCTCTCCTACAATGAGCAGTTCTTC
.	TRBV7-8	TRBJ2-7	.	CASSSDGTGNYEQYF	TGTGCCAGCAGCTCAGACGGGACTGGAAATTACGAGCAGTACTTC
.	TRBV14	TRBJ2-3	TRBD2	CASSPPAAGSTDTQYF	TGTGCCAGCAGCCCCCCCGCAGCGGGGAGCACAGATACGCAGTATTTT
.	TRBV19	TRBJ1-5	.	CASSIAAGYNQPQHF	TGTGCCAGTAGTATCGCGGCGGGCTACAATCAGCCCCAGCATTTT
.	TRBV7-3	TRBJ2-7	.	CASSFGQGAEQYF	TGTGCCAGCAGCTTTGGCCAGGGTGCCGAGCAGTACTTC
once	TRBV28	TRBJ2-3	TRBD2	CASSLGGGFSDTQYF	TGTGCCAGCAGTTTAGGGGGAGGGTTCTCAGATACGCAGTATTTT
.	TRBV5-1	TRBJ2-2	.	CASSLATDGGELFF	TGCGCCAGCAGCTTGGCTACAGATGGCGGGGAGCTGTTTTTT
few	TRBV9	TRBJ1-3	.	CASSLPRQSSGETIYF	TGTGCCAGCAGCCTACCTCGGCAGTCTTCAGGGGAGACCATATATTTT
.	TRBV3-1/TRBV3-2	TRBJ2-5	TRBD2	CASSQLGLADQETQYF	TGTGCCAGCAGCCAACTAGGACTAGCGGACCAAGAGACCCAGTACTTC
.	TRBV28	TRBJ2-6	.	CASRPLQGSGANVLTF	TGTGCCAGCAGGCCATTACAGGGCTCTGGGGCCAACGTCCTGACTTTC
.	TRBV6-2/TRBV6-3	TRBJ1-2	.	CASSPLNRDGYTF	TGTGCCAGCAGTCCACTAAACAGGGACGGCTACACCTTC
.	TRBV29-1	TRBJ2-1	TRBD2	CSVEGLAGKSYNEQFF	TGCAGCGTTGAGGGACTAGCGGGAAAGTCCTACAATGAGCAGTTCTTC
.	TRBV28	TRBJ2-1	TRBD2	CASSFIGRAGSNEQFF	TGTGCCAGCAGTTTTATCGGGAGGGCCGGGTCCAATGAGCAGTTCTTC
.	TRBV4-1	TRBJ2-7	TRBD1	CASSQATPGQGGYEQYF	TGCGCCAGCAGCCAAGCCACTCCGGGACAGGGAGGCTACGAGCAGTACTTC
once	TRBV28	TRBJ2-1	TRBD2	CASTGLAGGPKLSSYNEQFF	TGTGCCAGCACAGGACTAGCGGGAGGGCCAAAGTTAAGCTCCTACAATGAGCAGTTCTTC
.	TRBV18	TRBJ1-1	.	CASSAGSSNTEAFF	TGTGCCAGCTCCGCAGGATCATCGAACACTGAAGCTTTCTTT
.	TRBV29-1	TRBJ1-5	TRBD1	CSVQGGGNQPQHF	TGCAGCGTTCAGGGGGGAGGCAATCAGCCCCAGCATTTT
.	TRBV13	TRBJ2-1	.	CASSKIRVNEQFF	TGTGCCAGCAGCAAAATCCGGGTCAATGAGCAGTTCTTC
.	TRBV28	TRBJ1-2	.	CASRMPGNYGYTF	TGTGCCAGCAGAATGCCAGGGAACTATGGCTACACCTTC
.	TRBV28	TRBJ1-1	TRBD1	CASSSVRDGGQAF	TGTGCCAGCAGTTCCGTCCGGGACGGCGGACAGGCATTT
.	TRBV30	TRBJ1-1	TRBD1	CACGDRVTEAFF	TGTGCCTGTGGGGACAGGGTCACTGAAGCTTTCTTT
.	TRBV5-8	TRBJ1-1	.	CASSLAVVANTEAFF	TGTGCCAGCAGCTTGGCGGTCGTCGCGAACACTGAAGCTTTCTTT
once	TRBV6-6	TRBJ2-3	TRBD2	CASSHRLAGGLGTDTQYF	TGTGCCAGCAGTCACCGACTAGCGGGAGGCTTGGGAACAGATACGCAGTATTTT